The clone carrying this T cell receptor (beta chain) was seen at least ten times. The V end lost 8 bases, the J end lost 2 bases, and 12 bases lay between the germline ends. The CDR3 covers 14 residues. Germline CDR1 LNHDA, CDR2 SQIVND (reference sequence). The sample is drawn from a study of beta chain features in type 1 diabetes. Study background: About 110,000,000 sorted cells were examined across all samples.

Since all of the isolated RNA was reverse transcribed, expressed TCRB transcripts were what got sequenced. This table comes from immunoSEQ multiplex PCR, and its TCRdb copy is limited to in-frame clones, with some not included. The sample comprises about 200,000 clones, 11% of which are singletons, and 1% to 1.5% rests with the top ten. The receptor was derived from a man aged 18 to 29 in good health. The rearrangement uses TRBV19 and TRBJ2-2; D is undetermined. The source material was central memory CD4+ T cells from blood. This CDR3 is CASRPIRNTGELFF. Here the CDR3 DNA reads TGTGCCAGTCGACCGATCAGAAACACCGGGGAGCTGTTTTTT.